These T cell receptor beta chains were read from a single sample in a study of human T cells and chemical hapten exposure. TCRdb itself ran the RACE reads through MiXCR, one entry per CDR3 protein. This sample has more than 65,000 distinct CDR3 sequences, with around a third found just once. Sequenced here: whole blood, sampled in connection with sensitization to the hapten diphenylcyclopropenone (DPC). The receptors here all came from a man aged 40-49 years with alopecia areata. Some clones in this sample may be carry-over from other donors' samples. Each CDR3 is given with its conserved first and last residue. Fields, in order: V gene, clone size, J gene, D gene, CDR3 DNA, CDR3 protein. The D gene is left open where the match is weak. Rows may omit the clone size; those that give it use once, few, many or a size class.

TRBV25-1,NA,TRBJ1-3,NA,TGTGCCTCGAGCAGGGGCGCTGGAAACACCATATATTTT,CASSRGAGNTIYF
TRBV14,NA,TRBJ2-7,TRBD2,TGTGCCAGCAGCCAAGGTCGCGGGGGCTACGAGCAGTACTTC,CASSQGRGGYEQYF
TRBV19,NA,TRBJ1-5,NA,TGTGCCAGTAGTATCCTTGGTAGCAATCAGCCCCAGCATTTT,CASSILGSNQPQHF
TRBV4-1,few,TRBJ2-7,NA,TGCGCCAGCAGCCAAAATACAGGGTACGAGCAGTACTTC,CASSQNTGYEQYF
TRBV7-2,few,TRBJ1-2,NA,TGTGCCAGCAGCTTCGAGGGGATCAACTATGGCTACACCTTC,CASSFEGINYGYTF
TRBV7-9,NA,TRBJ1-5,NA,TGTGCCAGCAGCCAACCAGGGAACAATCAGCCCCAGCATTTT,CASSQPGNNQPQHF
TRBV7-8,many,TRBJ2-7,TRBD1,TGTGCCAGCAGCCACAAACAGGGGACCCCCTTCACCGAGCAGTACTTC,CASSHKQGTPFTEQYF
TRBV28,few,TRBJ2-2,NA,TGTGCCAGCAGCCTCTCACTTGGGACTGGCTCGAACACCGGGGAGCTGTTTTTT,CASSLSLGTGSNTGELFF
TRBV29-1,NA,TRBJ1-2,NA,TGCAGCGTTGAAGATCGGTTCCCCGACTATGGCTACACCTTC,CSVEDRFPDYGYTF
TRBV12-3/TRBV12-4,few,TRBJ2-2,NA,TGTGCCAGCAGTGGGGGACTTAACACCGGGGAGCTGTTTTTT,CASSGGLNTGELFF
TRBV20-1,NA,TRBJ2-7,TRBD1,TGCAGTGCTAGGCCCGAATACAGGGGTAGCTACGAGCAGTACTTC,CSARPEYRGSYEQYF
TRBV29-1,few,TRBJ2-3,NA,TGCAGCGTTGATCAGAATACGCAGTATTTT,CSVDQNTQYF
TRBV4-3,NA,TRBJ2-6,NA,TGCGCCAGCAGCCAAGATTGGGGCGGGCCTACATTCTCTGGGGCCAACGTCCTGACTTTC,CASSQDWGGPTFSGANVLTF
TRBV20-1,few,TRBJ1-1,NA,TGCAGTGCTAGGTCTCAAGAGAACACTGAAGCTTTCTTT,CSARSQENTEAFF
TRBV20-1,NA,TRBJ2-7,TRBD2,TGCAGTGCTAGAAACCCCGGGACTAGCGGGCTCCGTTCCTACGAGCAGTACTTC,CSARNPGTSGLRSYEQYF
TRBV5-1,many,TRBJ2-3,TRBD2,TGCGCCAGCAGCACCGCTAGCGGGAGAGCAGATACGCAGTATTTT,CASSTASGRADTQYF
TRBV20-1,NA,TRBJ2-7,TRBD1,TGCAGTGCTAGAGATCGGGACAGGAATATCTACGAGCAGTACTTC,CSARDRDRNIYEQYF
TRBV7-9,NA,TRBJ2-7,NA,TGTGCCAGCAGCCGACTCGGGACCTCATACGAGCAGTACTTC,CASSRLGTSYEQYF
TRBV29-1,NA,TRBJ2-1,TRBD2,TGCAGCGTTGGTGGGACTAGCGTGAATTTCGAGCAGTTCTTC,CSVGGTSVNFEQFF
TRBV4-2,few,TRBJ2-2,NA,TGTGCCAGCAGCCAAGATACGGACGAAGACGGGGAGCTGTTTTTT,CASSQDTDEDGELFF
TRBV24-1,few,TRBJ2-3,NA,TGTGCCACCAGTGCGGCAGGCACAGATACGCAGTATTTT,CATSAAGTDTQYF
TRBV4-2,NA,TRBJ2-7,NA,TGTGCCAGCAGCGGAGGGACTTTAGGGGCCTTGTACGAGCAGTACTTC,CASSGGTLGALYEQYF
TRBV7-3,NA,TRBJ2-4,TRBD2,TGTGCCAGCAGCTTATACCCCATAGGGTATGGTGGGAGCGGGGGAAACATTCAGTACTTC,CASSLYPIGYGGSGGNIQYF
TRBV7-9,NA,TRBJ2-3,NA,TGTGCCAGCAGCGGCGGAAACAGGGATACGCAGTATTTT,CASSGGNRDTQYF
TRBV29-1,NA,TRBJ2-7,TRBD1,TGCAGCGTTGAATTGCAGGGGGTGAAAAGGGAGCAGTACTTC,CSVELQGVKREQYF
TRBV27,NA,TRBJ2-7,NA,TGTGCCAGCACGACTTATCGGAAGGGTGACTACGAGCAGTACTTC,CASTTYRKGDYEQYF
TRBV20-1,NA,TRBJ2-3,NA,TGCAGTGCTAGACCGGTCCCCGGCACAGATACGCAGTATTTT,CSARPVPGTDTQYF
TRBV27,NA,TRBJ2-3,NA,TGTGCCAGCAGTTTTTTCGCAGAAATACCGCAGTATTTT,CASSFFAEIPQYF
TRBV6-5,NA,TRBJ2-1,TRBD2,TGTGCCAGCAGTTACGATAGGGGGACTAGGTCTCGTAATGAGCAGTTCTTC,CASSYDRGTRSRNEQFF
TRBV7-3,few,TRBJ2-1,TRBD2,TGTGCCAGCAGCTCCGCAACTAGCGGGAGTATCAATGAGCAGTTCTTC,CASSSATSGSINEQFF
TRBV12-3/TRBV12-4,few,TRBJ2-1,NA,TGTGCCAGCTCAACTCCATCTCACTCCTACAATGAGCAGTTCTTC,CASSTPSHSYNEQFF
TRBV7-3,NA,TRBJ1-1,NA,TGTGCCAGCAGCTCAACCCCGAACACTGAAGCTTTCTTT,CASSSTPNTEAFF
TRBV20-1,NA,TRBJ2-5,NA,TGCAGTGCGAGAGGGCCGGGGGCTAGCAACTTC,CSARGPGASNF